These 7 T cell receptor beta chains came from one sample sequenced in a study of immune heterogeneity within non-small cell lung tumors. Genomic DNA from bulk tumor acted as the template, and 450 to 700 ng was loaded per sample. The authors collected several far-apart biopsies from each primary tumor during surgery. Those enrolled were patients newly diagnosed with untreated non-small cell lung cancer and undergoing curative surgery. Multiplex PCR amplified TCR beta CDR3 with 32 V and 13 J primers. TCRdb recomputed calls from the multiplex PCR reads with MiXCR, one row per CDR3 protein. Altogether more than 9,000 distinct CDR3 sequences are present, 25% to 30% being singletons, with the ten largest covering roughly 8.1%. The source material was lung tumor tissue. All receptors derive from a woman aged 60-75 years with non-small cell lung cancer.

The chain joins TRBV20-1 to TRBJ2-5; 8 bases map to TRBD2. The CDR3 is 12 amino acids. The J segment lost 3 bases and the V segment lost 3 bases, leaving 0 bases of the junction unmatched. CDR1 and CDR2 (germline): DFQATT, SNEGSKA (reference sequence). In DNA form, the CDR3 reads TGCAGTGCTAGCGGGAGGGAAGAGACCCAGTACTTC. Its protein product is CSASGREETQYF.

Points on this clonotype: Since the CDR3 does not end with the conserved phenylalanine or tryptophan, this likely comes from a read error. V and J are TRBV19 and TRBJ2-5; 13 nucleotides match TRBD2. CDR1 and CDR2 from the germline V gene are LNHDA and SQIVND (reference sequence). This CDR3 has 19 residues. The junction had 14 bases not matched to a gene; V was cut back by 3 bases and J by 4 bases. CDR3 sequence: CASSIGWVTSGRPSETQYL. The CDR3 nucleotides read TGTGCCAGTAGTATTGGATGGGTGACTAGCGGGAGGCCGTCAGAGACCCAGTACCTC.

This clonotype is labeled medium-sized (0.01 to 0.1%). This chain links TRBV18 with TRBJ2-7; D is ambiguous. Trimming took 2 bases from V and 3 from J, leaving 5 bases between them. This CDR3 spans 12 amino acids. Germline V gene data show CDR1 as KGHSH and CDR2 as LQKENI. This CDR3 is CASSPGSYEQYF. DNA for the CDR3: TGTGCCAGCTCACCAGGCAGCTACGAGCAGTACTTC.

The chain has TRBV27 and TRBJ2-7, with a possible D match to TRBD2 (5 bases). The CDR3 totals 16 residues. In germline, CDR1 is MNHEY, CDR2 SMNVEV (reference sequence). The ends were cut back, 0 bases at V and 0 bases at J, with 12 bases in the middle. Here the CDR3 DNA reads TGTGCCAGCAGTTTATCGGGTAGCGTGAGCTCCTACGAGCAGTACTTC. Its protein is CASSLSGSVSSYEQYF.

On this clonotype: A much bigger clone sits one base away, suggesting this may be a read error. V and J are TRBV6-5 and TRBJ1-3, with TRBD1 as a possible D gene (5 bases). This CDR3 spans 16 amino acids. Germline CDR1 and CDR2: MNHEY and SVGAGI. CDR3 DNA: TGTGCCAGCAGTTACTCGTTGGGACCCTCTGGAGACACCATATATTTT. Amino acid sequence: CASSYSLGPSGDTIYF.

In its sample, this clonotype ranks as medium-sized. The chain combines TRBV19 with TRBJ1-1; D gene uncertain. Germline CDR1 is LNHDA and CDR2 is SQIVND (reference sequence). The CDR3 consists of 15 residues. Trimming took 3 bases from V and 1 from J, leaving 12 bases between them. CDR3 loop: CASSMGVGGNTEAFF. CDR3 DNA: TGTGCCAGTAGTATGGGAGTCGGAGGGAACACTGAAGCTTTCTTT.

This clonotype occurred a few times. V usage is TRBV7-2 and J usage is TRBJ2-7, with 8 bases aligning to TRBD1. The V and J ends lost 6 bases and 6 bases, in that order; junction bases with no gene match: 13. This CDR3 is 15 amino acids long. Germline V lookup: CDR1 SGHTA, CDR2 FQGNSA. The CDR3 nucleotides are TGTGCCAGCAGGATCCCGACAGGGGCTGGGGGCGAGCAGTACTTC. This sequence encodes CASRIPTGAGGEQYF.